Shown below are 30 T cell receptor beta chains from a single sample sequenced in a study of radiotherapy plus CTLA-4 blockade in lung cancer. Clones were read by immunoSEQ multiplex PCR, and TCRdb kept only the in-frame ones, dropping some. The data show 70,000 to 90,000 clones, around 79% seen once. This material consisted of peripheral blood, taken from a patient treated with radiotherapy plus ipilimumab. These receptors were taken from a human donor with non-small cell lung cancer whose response to radiotherapy plus ipilimumab could not be evaluated. Some clones in this sample may be carry-over from other donors' samples.

V gene TRBV2 combines with J gene TRBJ2-2; the D gene is possibly TRBD2 (5 bases). CDR3 length equals 14 residues. Germline CDR1 reads SNHLY; CDR2 reads FYNNEI. V gave up 3 bases and J gave up 4 bases, with 9 bases separating them. CDR3 coding DNA: TGTGCCAGCAGTGACGGGGTGGGCACCGGGGAGCTGTTTTTT. As protein: CASSDGVGTGELFF.

The chain carries TRBV28 and TRBJ1-6, with D maybe TRBD1 (5 bases). Germline V gene data show CDR1 as MDHEN and CDR2 as SYDVKM. The CDR3 loop spans 17 amino acids. V was shortened by 6 bases and J by 3 bases, with 18 bases between the two germline ends. CDR3 protein: CASSLTGLAGYNSPLHF. The CDR3 region has the DNA TGTGCCAGCAGCCTCACAGGCCTTGCTGGCTATAATTCACCCCTCCACTTT.

The chain links TRBV4-2 to TRBJ1-5; D is perhaps TRBD1 (5 bases). The CDR3 runs to 17 residues. Germline V CDR1 and CDR2: LGHNA, YNFKEQ. V was cut by 1 base and J by 4 bases, with 17 bases left in between. Here the CDR3 DNA reads TGTGCCAGCAGCCAAGTCTGGGCGGGGACGAGTAATCAGCCCCAGCATTTT. Its protein is CASSQVWAGTSNQPQHF.

The CDR3, as DNA: TGCGCCAGCAGCCAAGGTGGCAGGGAAAACATTCAGTACTTC. Translating it yields CASSQGGRENIQYF. The chain employs TRBV4-1 and TRBJ2-4; tentative D call: TRBD1 (5 bases). The germline V gene encodes CDR1 MGHRA and CDR2 YSYEKL. The CDR3 loop spans 14 amino acids. Trimming left V 1 base short and J 5 bases short, with 9 bases between.

This chain uses TRBV6-5 with TRBJ1-6, with D possibly TRBD1 on 6 matching bases. Trimming took 7 bases from V and 5 from J, leaving 12 bases between them. Germline V gene lookup returns CDR1 MNHEY and CDR2 SVGAGI. The CDR3 contains 14 residues. DNA for the CDR3: TGTGCCAGCAACCGGGACATCCATAATTCACCCCTCCACTTT. The encoded protein is CASNRDIHNSPLHF.

This sequence joins TRBV4-1 and TRBJ2-2; D possibly corresponds to TRBD1 (6 bases). The CDR3 consists of 16 residues. Germline loops: CDR1 MGHRA, CDR2 YSYEKL. Trimming left V 1 base short and J 5 bases short, with 14 bases between. The CDR3 spells CASSQGGRVATGELFF. CDR3 DNA: TGCGCCAGCAGCCAAGGGGGGCGCGTTGCGACCGGGGAGCTGTTTTTT.

The CDR3 bases are TGTGCCAGCAGTTCCGGACTAGCGGGGGGTTGGGAGCAGTTCTTC. This sequence encodes CASSSGLAGGWEQFF. The chain carries TRBV27 and TRBJ2-1, with 14 bases matching TRBD2. J gave up 10 bases and V 4 bases, and 6 bases lay outside the gene matches. CDR1 is MNHEY, CDR2 SMNVEV, per germline (reference sequence). The CDR3 runs to 15 residues.

The chain employs TRBV19 and TRBJ2-1, with D possibly matching TRBD1 (6 bases). Germline V CDR1 and CDR2: LNHDA, SQIVND (reference sequence). V lost 5 bases and J lost 3, with 11 bases in between. This CDR3 comprises 14 residues. For the CDR3, the DNA is TGTGCCAGTAGTTTCCGGGACAACTACAATGAGCAGTTCTTC. This gives the protein CASSFRDNYNEQFF.

This chain connects TRBV6-5 to TRBJ1-3; D is perhaps TRBD1 (6 bases). CDR3 length: 16 residues. V lost 2 bases and J lost 0, with 11 bases in between. CDR1 is MNHEY and CDR2 is SVGAGI in the germline V gene. The CDR3 loop is CASSYGEGGSGNTIYF. The CDR3 DNA reads TGTGCCAGCAGTTACGGGGAAGGGGGCTCTGGAAACACCATATATTTT.

The rearrangement uses TRBV7-8 and TRBJ2-7, with unresolved D. Trimming cost V 5 bases and J 2 bases, with 16 bases left between them. CDR3 length: 15 amino acids. The V gene's germline CDR1 is SGHVS and CDR2 FQNEAQ. The CDR3 is CASSVTLGGTYEQYF. As DNA, the CDR3 is TGTGCCAGCAGCGTAACCCTAGGCGGTACCTACGAGCAGTACTTC.

The chain couples TRBV7-6 to TRBJ1-2, with D perhaps TRBD1 (6 bases). The CDR3 contains 14 residues. V lost 5 bases and J lost 0, with 10 bases in between. The germline V gene has CDR1 SGHVS and CDR2 FNYEAQ. The CDR3 loop is CASSPDRTNYGYTF. In DNA form, the CDR3 reads TGTGCCAGCAGCCCGGACAGAACTAACTATGGCTACACCTTC.

The V and J genes are TRBV5-6 and TRBJ1-2, with D possibly TRBD1 on 5 matching bases. V was trimmed by 6 bases and J by 2 bases, leaving 14 bases between them. CDR1 SGHDT and CDR2 YYEEEE come from the germline V gene. The CDR3 covers 14 residues. The CDR3 DNA follows: TGTGCCAGCACCAGCGTGCGGGGGAACTATGGCTACACCTTC. Its protein product is CASTSVRGNYGYTF.

This chain uses TRBV6-1 with TRBJ2-1, with 8 bases that match TRBD2. V shed 1 base, J shed 4 bases, and the junction held 6 bases outside the gene matches. CDR1 and CDR2 (germline): MNHNS, SASEGT. This CDR3 contains 16 residues. CDR3 amino acids: CASSEEAGVPYNEQFF. The CDR3 nucleotides are TGTGCCAGCAGTGAAGAAGCGGGGGTACCTTACAATGAGCAGTTCTTC.

In its sample, this clone was seen a few times. J is TRBJ2-7 and V is TRBV21-1; the D call in the table, TRBD1, was not verified against the DNA. TRBV21-1 is listed as a pseudogene. The CDR3 covers 13 residues. CDR3 sequence: CASSKNGPGHPAF. The CDR3 DNA follows: TGTGCCAGCAGCAAAAACGGGCCGGGACACCCCGCCTTC.

This rearrangement joins TRBV5-1 to TRBJ1-6, with 7 bases that match TRBD1. Trimming at V came to 4 bases and at J to 7 bases, leaving 17 bases not matched to a gene. In germline, CDR1 is SGHRS, CDR2 YFSETQ. The CDR3 extends over 18 amino acids. Written as DNA, the CDR3 is TGCGCCAGCAGCACCAGCCCCCCGGGAGGGGGCCGGAATTCACCCCTCCACTTT. Translated: CASSTSPPGGGRNSPLHF. The full variable domain, its missing parts supplied by reference TRBV5-1 and TRBJ1-6, is KAGVTQTPRYLIKTRGQQVTLSCSPISGHRSVSWYQQTPGQGLQFLFEYFSETQRNKGNFPGRFSGRQFSNSRSEMNVSTLELGDSALYLCASSTSPPGGGRNSPLHFGNGTRLTVT.

Points on this clone: Sequence at one end of the junction differs from germline and may be a read error. The J gene is TRBJ2-5, the V gene TRBV7-7, with 8 bases fitting TRBD2. This CDR3 is 15 amino acids long. The germline gives CDR1 SSHAT, CDR2 FNYEAQ (reference sequence). The CDR3: CASSLGRGTRETQYF. CDR3 nucleotides: TGTGCTAGCAGCTTAGGTCGGGGGACTAGAGAGACCCAGTACTTC.

The genes are TRBV5-1 and TRBJ1-6; TRBD1 matches at 9 bases. The CDR3 loop spans 13 amino acids. The V and J ends lost 3 bases and 13 bases, in that order; junction bases with no gene match: 5. Germline V gives CDR1 SGHRS, CDR2 YFSETQ. In DNA, the CDR3 is TGCGCCAGCAGCTCGGGACAGGGTGATCCCCTCCACTTT. This codes for CASSSGQGDPLHF.

This clone is medium-sized in the sample. The J gene is TRBJ1-2, the V gene TRBV2; 9 bases map to TRBD1. The CDR3 sequence is 14 residues long. Losses at the gene ends were 8 bases for V and 6 bases for J; bases not matched to a gene: 10. Germline V lookup: CDR1 SNHLY, CDR2 FYNNEI. In DNA, the CDR3 is TGTGCCAGCGGGGAATACAGGGGGCTGCATGGCTACACCTTC. This sequence encodes CASGEYRGLHGYTF.

The rearrangement joins TRBV20-1 to TRBJ2-7; no clear D gene. V lost 4 bases, J lost 2 bases, and 6 bases lay in between. CDR3 length: 11 amino acids. Per germline, CDR1 DFQATT and CDR2 SNEGSKA (reference sequence). The CDR3 region has the DNA TGCAGTGCTACAGGCCCCTACGAGCAGTACTTC. Amino acids: CSATGPYEQYF.

The J gene is TRBJ1-3, the V gene TRBV10-3; D possibly corresponds to TRBD1 (5 bases). Per germline, CDR1 ENHRY and CDR2 SYGVKD. V lost 0 bases to trimming and J lost 5 bases, with 8 bases between them. The CDR3 spans 14 residues. CDR3 sequence: CAISESQARNTIYF. In nucleotides, the CDR3 is TGTGCCATCAGTGAGTCACAGGCCCGAAACACCATATATTTT.

This chain uses TRBV5-1 with TRBJ1-6; TRBD1 agrees at 7 bases. After removal of 0 bases from V and 7 bases from J, the junction contained 1 base not matched to a gene. The CDR3 runs to 14 residues. CDR1 is SGHRS and CDR2 is YFSETQ in the germline V gene. CDR3 protein: CASSLEQGNSPLHF. CDR3 bases: TGCGCCAGCAGCTTGGAACAGGGGAATTCACCCCTCCACTTT.

The rearrangement joins TRBV29-1 to TRBJ2-7; no reliable D call. The CDR3 extends over 11 amino acids. Germline values: CDR1 SQVTM, CDR2 ANQGSEA. V dropped 6 bases and J dropped 2 bases, with 8 bases sitting between them. CDR3: CSVAGTYEQYF. DNA for the CDR3: TGCAGCGTGGCAGGAACCTACGAGCAGTACTTC.

The chain joins TRBV9 to TRBJ2-6; 10 nucleotides match TRBD1. Germline values: CDR1 SGDLS, CDR2 YYNGEE. This CDR3 is 17 amino acids long. Losses at the gene ends were 1 base for V and 0 bases for J; bases not matched to a gene: 1. The CDR3 is CASSVRTGGSGANVLTF. Here the CDR3 DNA reads TGTGCCAGCAGCGTACGGACAGGGGGCTCTGGGGCCAACGTCCTGACTTTC.

This clone came up once. The V call is TRBV5-1, the J call TRBJ1-1; maybe TRBD1 (6 bases). Trimming stripped 2 bases from V and 5 bases from J, with 10 bases between. CDR1 is SGHRS, CDR2 YFSETQ, per germline. This CDR3 contains 13 residues. CDR3 bases: TGCGCCAGCAGCTTAGGGGGTGAAACTGAAGCTTTCTTT. Translated: CASSLGGETEAFF.

For the CDR3, the DNA is TGTGCCAGCAAGGATGCAGGTCCAAGTTCACCCCTCCACTTT. Translation gives CASKDAGPSSPLHF. V gene TRBV25-1 combines with J gene TRBJ1-6; D is unresolved. The CDR3 length is 14 residues. Germline V gene lookup returns CDR1 MGHDK and CDR2 SYGVNS. V lost 7 bases and J 9 bases, leaving 16 bases between the germline ends. The full variable domain, rest sourced from reference TRBV25-1 and TRBJ1-6, is EADIYQTPRYLVIGTGKKITLECSQTMGHDKMYWYQQDPGMELHLIHYSYGVNSTEKGDLSSESTVSRIRTEHFPLTLESARPSHTSQYLCASKDAGPSSPLHFGNGTRLTVT.

This rearrangement joins TRBV5-5 to TRBJ1-4; D might be TRBD1 (6 bases). Trimming stripped 0 bases from V and 8 bases from J, with 17 bases between. The germline CDR1 and CDR2 sequences are SGHKS and YYEKEE (reference sequence). The CDR3 is 16 residues long. CDR3 DNA: TGTGCCAGCAGCTTGGTGGACAGCAGAACACGCGAAAAACTGTTTTTT. It codes for CASSLVDSRTREKLFF.

This chain joins TRBV7-2 and TRBJ1-5; the D is unclear. V was pared by 3 bases and J by 4 bases, with 16 bases between. Germline V gives CDR1 SGHTA, CDR2 FQGNSA. This CDR3 has 16 amino acids. The CDR3 DNA reads TGTGCCAGCAGCTTGGGGAGCCCGGCCCAAAATCAGCCCCAGCATTTT. Translation: CASSLGSPAQNQPQHF.

The chain is built from TRBV5-1 and TRBJ1-1, with 7 bases fitting TRBD1. Looked up from germline, CDR1 is SGHRS and CDR2 is YFSETQ. The V gene end was trimmed by 0 bases and the J gene end by 4 bases; junction bases not matched to a gene: 6. This CDR3 comprises 15 residues. The CDR3 DNA reads as TGCGCCAGCAGCTTGGCCGGGGCAGGGGGCACTGAAGCTTTCTTT. This translates into CASSLAGAGGTEAFF.

The chain links TRBV5-1 to TRBJ2-7, with D uncertain. The CDR3 is made up of 15 amino acids. CDR1 and CDR2 (germline): SGHRS, YFSETQ. Trimming left V 0 bases short and J 0 bases short, with 10 bases between. This CDR3 is CASSLGPGSSYEQYF. The CDR3 DNA reads as TGCGCCAGCAGCTTGGGCCCTGGTAGCTCCTACGAGCAGTACTTC.

This clone appeared a single time. V gene TRBV5-1 combines with J gene TRBJ2-1; TRBD1 matches at 7 bases. Looked up from germline, CDR1 is SGHRS and CDR2 is YFSETQ. The CDR3 extends over 13 amino acids. With V trimmed by 4 bases and J by 12 bases, 10 bases remained unmatched. The CDR3 DNA is TGCGCCAGCAGCGGCGGACAGGCTTGGATGCAGTTCTTC. Translated: CASSGGQAWMQFF.